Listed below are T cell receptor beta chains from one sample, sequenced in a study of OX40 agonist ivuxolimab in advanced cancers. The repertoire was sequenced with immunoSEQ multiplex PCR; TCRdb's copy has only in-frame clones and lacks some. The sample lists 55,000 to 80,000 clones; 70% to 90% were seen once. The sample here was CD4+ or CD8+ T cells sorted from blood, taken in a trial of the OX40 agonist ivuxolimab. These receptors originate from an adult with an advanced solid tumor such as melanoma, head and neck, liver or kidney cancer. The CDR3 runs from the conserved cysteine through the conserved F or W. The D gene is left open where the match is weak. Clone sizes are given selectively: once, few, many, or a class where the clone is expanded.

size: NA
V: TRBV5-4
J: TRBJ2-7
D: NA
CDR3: CASSQMPGLNLYEQYF
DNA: TGTGCCAGCAGCCAGATGCCGGGACTTAACCTTTACGAGCAGTACTTC

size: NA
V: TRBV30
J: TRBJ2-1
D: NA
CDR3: CAWIPSGGNEQFF
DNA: TGTGCCTGGATCCCGTCCGGGGGTAATGAGCAGTTCTTC

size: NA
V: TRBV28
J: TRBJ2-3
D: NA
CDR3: CASRLWRASTDTQYF
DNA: TGTGCCAGCCGGCTCTGGCGGGCCAGCACAGATACGCAGTATTTT

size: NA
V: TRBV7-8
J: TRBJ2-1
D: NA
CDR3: CASSWVGGKIRSEQFF
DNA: TGTGCCAGCAGCTGGGTCGGCGGGAAAATTCGAAGTGAGCAGTTCTTC

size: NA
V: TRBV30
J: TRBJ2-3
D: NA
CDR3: CAWSLKGGFRTDTQYF
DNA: TGTGCCTGGAGTTTAAAGGGGGGGTTCCGCACAGATACGCAGTATTTT

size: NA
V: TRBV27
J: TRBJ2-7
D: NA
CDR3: CASSFTSGYEQYF
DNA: TGTGCCAGCAGTTTCACCAGTGGGTACGAGCAGTACTTC

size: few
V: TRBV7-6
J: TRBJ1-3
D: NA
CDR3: CASSSFGNTIYF
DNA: TGTGCCAGCAGCTCCTTCGGAAACACCATATATTTT

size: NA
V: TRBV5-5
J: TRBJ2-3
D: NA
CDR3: CASSQDRRVTDTQYF
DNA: TGTGCCAGCAGCCAAGATCGGCGGGTCACAGATACGCAGTATTTT

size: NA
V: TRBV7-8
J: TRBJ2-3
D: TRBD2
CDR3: CASRRAGITDTQYF
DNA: TGTGCCAGCAGGCGAGCGGGGATTACAGATACGCAGTATTTT

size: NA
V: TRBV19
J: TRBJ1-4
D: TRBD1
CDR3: CASSTRQGGDEKLFF
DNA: TGTGCCAGTAGTACGCGACAGGGCGGGGACGAAAAACTGTTTTTT

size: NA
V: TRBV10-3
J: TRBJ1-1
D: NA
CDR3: CAISSPMNTEAFF
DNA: TGTGCCATCAGCTCCCCTATGAACACTGAAGCTTTCTTT

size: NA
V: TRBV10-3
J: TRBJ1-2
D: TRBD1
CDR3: CAIRKGTGEDGYTF
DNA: TGTGCCATCAGGAAGGGGACAGGGGAGGATGGCTACACCTTC

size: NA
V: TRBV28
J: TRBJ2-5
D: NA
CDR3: CASSLDQETQYF
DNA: TGTGCCAGCAGTTTAGACCAAGAGACCCAGTACTTC

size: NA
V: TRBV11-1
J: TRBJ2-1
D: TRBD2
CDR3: CASSLGTSGFYNEQFF
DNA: TGTGCCAGCAGCTTAGGGACTAGCGGTTTTTACAATGAGCAGTTCTTC

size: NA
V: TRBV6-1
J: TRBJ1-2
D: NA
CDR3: CASRDVMYGYTF
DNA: TGTGCCAGCCGGGACGTGATGTATGGCTACACCTTC

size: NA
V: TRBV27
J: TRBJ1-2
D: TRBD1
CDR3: CASRPDRGHPSNYGYTF
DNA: TGTGCCAGCAGGCCGGACAGGGGGCACCCTTCTAACTATGGCTACACCTTC

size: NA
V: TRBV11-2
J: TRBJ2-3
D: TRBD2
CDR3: CASSFSWGGSADTQYF
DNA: TGTGCCAGCAGCTTTAGTTGGGGGGGGTCGGCTGATACGCAGTATTTT

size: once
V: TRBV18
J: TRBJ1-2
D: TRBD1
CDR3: CASLTGTGDGYTF
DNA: TGTGCCAGCTTAACCGGGACAGGTGATGGCTACACCTTC

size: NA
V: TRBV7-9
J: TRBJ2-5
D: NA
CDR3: CASSLLDTQETQYF
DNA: TGTGCCAGCAGCTTACTGGACACCCAAGAGACCCAGTACTTC

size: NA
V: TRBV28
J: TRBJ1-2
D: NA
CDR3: CASNLGENYGYTF
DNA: TGTGCCAGCAACTTAGGGGAGAACTATGGCTACACCTTC

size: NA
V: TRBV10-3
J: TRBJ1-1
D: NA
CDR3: CAISSNMNTEAFF
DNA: TGTGCCATCAGTTCCAACATGAACACTGAAGCTTTCTTT

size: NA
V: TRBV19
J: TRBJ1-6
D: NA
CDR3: CATNRDRLPNSPLHF
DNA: TGTGCCACGAACCGGGACCGTCTGCCAAATTCACCCCTCCACTTT

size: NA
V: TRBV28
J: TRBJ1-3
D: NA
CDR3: CASRGRSRAGNTIYF
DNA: TGTGCCAGCAGGGGACGATCGAGGGCTGGAAACACCATATATTTT

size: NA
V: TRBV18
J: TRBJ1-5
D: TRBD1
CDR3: CASSPGTGDQPQHF
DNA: TGTGCCAGCTCACCGGGGACAGGGGATCAGCCCCAGCATTTT

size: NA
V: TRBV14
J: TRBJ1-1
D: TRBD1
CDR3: CASSRRTGGGTEAFF
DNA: TGTGCCAGCAGCCGTCGGACAGGGGGTGGGACTGAAGCTTTCTTT

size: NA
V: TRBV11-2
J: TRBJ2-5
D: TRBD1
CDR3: CASSNRGMETQYF
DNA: TGTGCCAGCAGCAACAGGGGGATGGAGACCCAGTACTTC

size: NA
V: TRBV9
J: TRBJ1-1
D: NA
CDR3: CASSVGRGWNTEAFF
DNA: TGTGCCAGCAGCGTAGGTAGGGGGTGGAACACTGAAGCTTTCTTT